This TCR beta chain is from a study of cytomegalovirus exposure and HLA in healthy donors. Germline V gene data show CDR1 as SGHRS and CDR2 as YFSETQ. This CDR3 contains 14 residues. The V and J ends lost 3 bases and 5 bases respectively, with 9 bases between them. Researchers ran the PCR with 60 Vbeta and 13 Jbeta primers. The repertoire was sequenced with immunoSEQ multiplex PCR; TCRdb's copy has only in-frame clones and lacks some. The repertoire includes 130,000 or so clones, around 66% of them detected once, and 8% to 9% sits in the top ten. This TCR came from a woman in her thirties or forties in good health and CMV-seropositive. This sequence joins TRBV5-1 and TRBJ1-6, with unresolved D. The sample comprised PBMCs. This CDR3 is CASSYDGDNSPLHF. The CDR3, as DNA: TGCGCCAGCAGCTATGACGGGGATAATTCACCCCTCCACTTT.